The clone carrying this TCR beta chain appeared many times. All patients were treatment-naive before thyroid surgery. The CDR3 is 13 residues long. Germline CDR1 MGHRA, CDR2 YSYEKL. V was clipped by 4 bases and J by 5 bases, with 10 bases between them. TCRdb reanalyzed the PCR reads with MiXCR. Here the sample spans fewer than 20,000 clones, under 30% being singletons. The source of the sample is a study of metastatic and nonmetastatic thyroid tumors. Sequenced sample: tumor tissue. The TCR originated in a male donor with papillary thyroid cancer or a benign thyroid nodule (not recorded which). Some clones in this sample may be carry-over from other donors' samples. This sequence joins TRBV4-1 and TRBJ2-3; D is possibly TRBD2 (5 bases). CDR3 region: CASSLTSQDTQYF. DNA of the CDR3: TGCGCCAGCAGCCTCACTAGTCAAGATACGCAGTATTTT.